The 32 T cell receptor beta chains given below trace back to one sample, sequenced in a study of CD8 T cells in Susac syndrome. An amount of RNA that ranged from about 0.45 to 1 ug was reverse transcribed with random hexamers. One entry per CDR3 protein results from TCRdb running MiXCR on the immunoSEQ multiplex PCR reads. The sample includes 350,000 to 550,000 distinct CDR3 sequences, around 85% seen only once; the top ten take roughly 0.1%. Sequencing was carried out using CD8+ T cells from PBMCs. Receptor source: a human donor with multiple sclerosis.

The chain is built from TRBV20-1 and TRBJ2-7, with TRBD2 as a possible D gene (7 bases). The CDR3 has 16 amino acids. Germline CDR1 reads DFQATT; CDR2 reads SNEGSKA (reference sequence). Trimming removed 4 bases from V and 0 bases from J, with 19 bases in between. Here the CDR3 reads CSANNPGGLYSYEQYF. DNA for the CDR3: TGCAGTGCTAATAACCCGGGGGGCTTATACTCCTACGAGCAGTACTTC.

The J gene is TRBJ2-1, the V gene TRBV6-5; perhaps TRBD2 as D (6 bases). Trimming removed 4 bases at V and 5 bases at J, with 12 bases between. Looked up from germline, CDR1 is MNHEY and CDR2 is SVGAGI. The CDR3 consists of 14 residues. CDR3 coding DNA: TGTGCCAGCAGTTCTGTGCGGGATAACAATGAGCAGTTCTTC. This translates into CASSSVRDNNEQFF.

V is TRBV18 and J is TRBJ1-1; a weak D match, TRBD1 (6 bases). This CDR3 contains 14 residues. CDR1 and CDR2 (germline): KGHSH, LQKENI. V was clipped by 1 base and J by 5 bases, with 11 bases between them. The DNA for the CDR3 is TGTGCCAGCTCACCACGGGGGGCGGATACTGAAGCTTTCTTT. Its protein product is CASSPRGADTEAFF.

The genes are TRBV9 and TRBJ2-7; tentatively, D is TRBD1 or TRBD2 (5 bases each). This CDR3 spans 15 amino acids. The germline CDR1 and CDR2 sequences are SGDLS and YYNGEE. V shed 0 bases and J shed 5 bases, with 15 bases lying between them. The CDR3 bases are TGTGCCAGCAGCGTAGATGGCCTCAGGGACGACGAGCAGTACTTC. Its translation is CASSVDGLRDDEQYF.

The CDR3 sequence is CASGKRERYNEQFF. In nucleotides, the CDR3 is TGCGCCAGCGGGAAGCGGGAGCGGTACAATGAGCAGTTCTTC. The V call is TRBV5-1, the J call TRBJ2-1; TRBD2 matches at 8 bases. The CDR3 covers 14 residues. V lost 7 bases, J lost 4 bases, and 7 bases stayed unmatched. Germline V gives CDR1 SGHRS, CDR2 YFSETQ.

The rearrangement joins TRBV19 to TRBJ2-1, with TRBD2 matching over 11 bases. The germline V gene has CDR1 LNHDA and CDR2 SQIVND (reference sequence). With V trimmed by 3 bases and J by 6 bases, 4 bases remained unmatched. This CDR3 is 15 amino acids long. CDR3: CASSIQGLAVNEQFF. The CDR3 DNA sequence: TGTGCCAGTAGTATCCAGGGACTAGCGGTCAATGAGCAGTTCTTC.

This clonotype came up a few times. The CDR3 protein is CASSIGHEAFF. As DNA, the CDR3 is TGTGCCAGCAGTATCGGACACGAAGCTTTCTTT. This chain uses TRBV27 with TRBJ1-1; tentative D call: TRBD1 (5 bases). Per the germline V gene, CDR1 is MNHEY and CDR2 is SMNVEV (reference sequence). V lost 5 bases and J lost 8, with 9 bases in between. There are 11 residues in the CDR3.

This clonotype was seen once. This chain uses TRBV11-2 with TRBJ2-7; the match to TRBD1 covers 7 bases. The V gene's germline CDR1 is SGHAT and CDR2 FQNNGV. V was clipped by 5 bases and J by 1 base; unmatched bases: 8. The CDR3 spans 15 residues. The CDR3 loop reads CASSVTGYTSYEQYF. CDR3 DNA: TGTGCCAGCAGCGTGACAGGGTATACTTCCTACGAGCAGTACTTC. Looking up the rest from reference TRBV11-2 and TRBJ2-7 gives the full variable domain: EAGVAQSPRYKIIEKRQSVAFWCNPISGHATLYWYQQILGQGPKLLIQFQNNGVVDDSQLPKDRFSAERLKGVDSTLKIQPAKLEDSAVYLCASSVTGYTSYEQYFGPGTRLTVT.

This clonotype was observed a few times. The chain combines TRBV5-4 with TRBJ2-7; D not resolved. The V end lost 4 bases, the J end lost 3 bases, and 11 bases lay between the germline ends. Germline CDR1 SGHNT, CDR2 YYREEE (reference sequence). This CDR3 is 13 amino acids long. Here the CDR3 reads CASSGLLDYEQYF. Here the CDR3 DNA reads TGTGCCAGCAGCGGGCTTTTGGACTACGAGCAGTACTTC.

This chain joins TRBV2 and TRBJ2-7; D gene ambiguous. Per the germline V gene, CDR1 is SNHLY and CDR2 is FYNNEI. The CDR3 sequence is 15 residues long. V dropped 3 bases and J dropped 4 bases, with 16 bases sitting between them. CDR3 coding DNA: TGTGCCAGCAGTGACCCCTCGGTCCGGTGGTACGAGCAGTACTTC. This codes for CASSDPSVRWYEQYF.

The chain links TRBV5-1 to TRBJ1-1, with 12 bases identical to TRBD1. CDR3 length: 16 amino acids. With 4 bases clipped from V and 6 bases from J, the junction kept 10 bases outside the gene matches. Germline V gene data show CDR1 as SGHRS and CDR2 as YFSETQ. In nucleotides, the CDR3 is TGCGCCAGCAGCCCGAACAGGGACAGGGGGCTCCCTGAAGCTTTCTTT. It encodes CASSPNRDRGLPEAFF.

This chain links TRBV20-1 with TRBJ2-7; weak D call: TRBD2 (5 bases). Germline values: CDR1 DFQATT, CDR2 SNEGSKA (reference sequence). The CDR3 length is 15 residues. The V end lost 1 base, the J end lost 3 bases, and 16 bases lay between the germline ends. CDR3 region: CSARGQFEGNYEQYF. The CDR3 bases are TGCAGTGCTAGAGGTCAGTTTGAGGGTAACTACGAGCAGTACTTC.

This chain uses TRBV5-5 with TRBJ2-1; TRBD2 matches at 11 bases. Germline loops: CDR1 SGHKS, CDR2 YYEKEE (reference sequence). The junction had 6 bases not matched to a gene; V was cut back by 0 bases and J by 4 bases. The CDR3 extends over 17 amino acids. The CDR3 nucleotides read TGTGCCAGCAGCTTGGTCACTAGCGGGAGCTCATACAATGAGCAGTTCTTC. Protein: CASSLVTSGSSYNEQFF. Combining the CDR3 with reference TRBV5-5 and TRBJ2-1 gives the whole variable domain DAGVTQSPTHLIKTRGQQVTLRCSPISGHKSVSWYQQVLGQGPQFIFQYYEKEERGRGNFPDRFSARQFPNYSSELNVNALLLGDSALYLCASSLVTSGSSYNEQFFGPGTRLTVL.

The CDR3 nucleotides are TGTGCCAGTAGTATATTCTCCAGTAGCAATCAGCCCCAGCATTTT. This encodes CASSIFSSSNQPQHF. The chain combines TRBV19 with TRBJ1-5; D gene uncertain. CDR3 length equals 15 residues. V lost 2 bases and J 0 bases, leaving 8 bases between the germline ends. Germline V CDR1 and CDR2: LNHDA, SQIVND (reference sequence).

The chain carries TRBV10-3 and TRBJ1-1; possibly TRBD1 for D (5 bases). The CDR3 consists of 15 residues. CDR1 ENHRY and CDR2 SYGVKD come from the germline V gene. Trimming took 9 bases from V and 10 from J, leaving 27 bases between them. The CDR3 loop reads CAMRFLGGSVGVAFF. The CDR3 region has the DNA TGTGCCATGAGATTCTTGGGGGGGAGTGTAGGAGTAGCTTTCTTT.

This clonotype was counted a few times. This chain connects TRBV6-5 to TRBJ2-7; D might be TRBD1 (6 bases). Germline V CDR1 and CDR2: MNHEY, SVGAGI. V gave up 6 bases and J gave up 3 bases, with 18 bases separating them. The CDR3 runs to 15 residues. As DNA, the CDR3 is TGTGCCAGCAGCCCCCCGGGACAAGAGCTCTACGAGCAGTACTTC. Protein: CASSPPGQELYEQYF.

The chain joins TRBV12-3 or TRBV12-4 to TRBJ2-1, with 7 bases lining up with TRBD2. The CDR3 is made up of 15 amino acids. J gave up 6 bases and V 3 bases, and 8 bases lay outside the gene matches. The CDR3, as DNA: TGTGCCAGCAGTTTTACTAGCGACCCTTTCAATGAGCAGTTCTTC. Residues: CASSFTSDPFNEQFF.

CDR3 protein: CASMRGNEQFF. For the CDR3, the DNA is TGTGCCAGCATGCGGGGGAATGAGCAGTTCTTC. The V gene is TRBV28, the J gene TRBJ2-1; 7 nucleotides align to TRBD2. The CDR3 runs to 11 residues. Germline CDR1 MDHEN, CDR2 SYDVKM. Trimming at V came to 7 bases and at J to 7 bases, leaving 1 base not matched to a gene.

The CDR3 loop is CANSRLAGSYEQYF. In DNA, the CDR3 is TGTGCCAACTCCAGACTAGCGGGCTCCTACGAGCAGTACTTC. The chain employs TRBV6-1 and TRBJ2-7, with 10 positions matching TRBD2. CDR3 length: 14 residues. With V trimmed by 10 bases and J by 0 bases, 6 bases remained unmatched. Germline CDR1 MNHNS, CDR2 SASEGT.

The gene calls are TRBV5-4 and TRBJ1-1; TRBD1 matches at 8 bases. V was pared by 4 bases and J by 1 base, with 6 bases of the junction left unmatched. The CDR3 spans 15 residues. Germline-derived CDR1 and CDR2 are SGHNT and YYREEE (reference sequence). DNA of the CDR3: TGTGCCAGCAGCGTTCCGGGACAGGAGAACACTGAAGCTTTCTTT. Protein sequence: CASSVPGQENTEAFF.

The V gene is TRBV27, the J gene TRBJ1-2; weak D call: TRBD1 (6 bases). In germline, CDR1 is MNHEY, CDR2 SMNVEV (reference sequence). This CDR3 is built from 15 residues. V was cut by 3 bases and J by 7 bases, with 18 bases left in between. CDR3: CASSLSGVDQGGYTF. CDR3 bases: TGTGCCAGCAGTTTGTCAGGGGTGGATCAAGGTGGCTACACCTTC.

This clonotype was seen once. This chain connects TRBV5-6 to TRBJ2-1; TRBD2 is a possible D gene (6 bases). The length of the CDR3 is 16 residues. CDR1 is SGHDT and CDR2 is YYEEEE in the germline V gene. The V gene lost 3 bases and the J gene lost 6 bases, with 19 bases spanning the gap. In DNA, the CDR3 is TGTGCCAGCAGCTCGACGACTGGGGAGGTGGGCAATGAGCAGTTCTTC. It specifies CASSSTTGEVGNEQFF.

CDR3 residues: CASSQDFPGELTTGELFF. The CDR3 DNA sequence: TGTGCCAGCAGCCAAGATTTCCCGGGGGAACTCACCACCGGGGAGCTGTTTTTT. The J gene is TRBJ2-2, the V gene TRBV3-1; a possible D gene is TRBD2 (6 bases). This CDR3 region has 18 residues. CDR1 is LGHDT, CDR2 YNNKEL, per germline (reference sequence). V shed 0 bases and J shed 4 bases, with 18 bases lying between them.

The chain uses TRBV7-9 and TRBJ2-1, with D possibly being TRBD1 or TRBD2 (5 bases each). This CDR3 is built from 14 residues. Trimming left V 6 bases short and J 2 bases short, with 11 bases between. CDR1 is SEHNR and CDR2 is FQNEAQ in the germline V gene (reference sequence). The CDR3 region is CASSPGDPYNEQFF. The CDR3 region has the DNA TGTGCCAGCAGTCCTGGGGACCCCTACAATGAGCAGTTCTTC.

This rearrangement joins TRBV19 to TRBJ1-2; 7 bases are a match to TRBD1. Germline CDR1 and CDR2: LNHDA and SQIVND (reference sequence). V dropped 7 bases and J dropped 4; count of bases not matched to a gene: 3. The CDR3 is 12 residues long. CDR3 bases: TGTGCCAGTACAAGGGACAGCTATGGCTACACCTTC. Residues: CASTRDSYGYTF.

J is TRBJ1-4 and V is TRBV5-1, with unresolved D. Trimming shortened V by 1 base and J by 6 bases, and 10 bases separated the two germline ends. This CDR3 is built from 14 residues. CDR1 is SGHRS, CDR2 YFSETQ, per germline. The CDR3 DNA reads as TGCGCCAGCAGCTTGACAGCGTTCGATGAAAAACTGTTTTTT. It codes for CASSLTAFDEKLFF.

The rearrangement joins TRBV7-9 to TRBJ2-3; perhaps D is TRBD1 or TRBD2 (5 bases each). Germline loops: CDR1 SEHNR, CDR2 FQNEAQ (reference sequence). This CDR3 has 16 residues. The germline V and J ends were trimmed by 0 bases and 0 bases, with 10 bases remaining between them. The CDR3 nucleotides read TGTGCCAGCAGCTTAGCGGGGACGGCTAGCACAGATACGCAGTATTTT. This translates into CASSLAGTASTDTQYF. The full variable domain, with the rest looked up from reference TRBV7-9 and TRBJ2-3, is DTGVSQNPRHKITKRGQNVTFRCDPISEHNRLYWYRQTLGQGPEFLTYFQNEAQLEKSRLLSDRFSAERPKGSFSTLEIQRTEQGDSAMYLCASSLAGTASTDTQYFGPGTRLTVL.

This chain connects TRBV20-1 to TRBJ2-7; D tentatively fits TRBD1 or TRBD2 (5 bases each). There are 15 residues in the CDR3. The V end lost 0 bases, the J end lost 4 bases, and 16 bases lay between the germline ends. The V gene's germline CDR1 is DFQATT and CDR2 SNEGSKA (reference sequence). The CDR3 is CSARDGGPSPYEQYF. The CDR3 bases are TGCAGTGCTAGAGATGGGGGACCTAGTCCGTACGAGCAGTACTTC.

V gene TRBV7-9 combines with J gene TRBJ2-7; D is perhaps TRBD1 (6 bases). V lost 6 bases, J lost 5 bases, and 11 bases lay in between. The CDR3 has 12 residues. Germline V gene lookup returns CDR1 SEHNR and CDR2 FQNEAQ (reference sequence). CDR3 DNA sequence: TGTGCCAGCAGTTCCGCAGGGGACGAGCAGTACTTC. This translates into CASSSAGDEQYF.

Here the CDR3 reads CASSQVEGQGEAFF. CDR3 DNA sequence: TGCGCCAGCAGCCAAGTGGAGGGACAGGGCGAAGCTTTCTTT. V usage is TRBV4-1 and J usage is TRBJ1-1; 9 nucleotides agree with TRBD1. There are 14 residues in the CDR3. Trimming took 1 base from V and 8 from J; bases not matched to a gene: 5. Germline loops: CDR1 MGHRA, CDR2 YSYEKL.

The chain joins TRBV12-3 or TRBV12-4 to TRBJ1-2, with 7 nucleotides matching TRBD1. The CDR3 runs to 12 residues. V gave up 6 bases and J gave up 8 bases; unmatched junction bases: 6. CDR3 amino acids: CASSDRAGGYTF. Written as DNA, the CDR3 is TGTGCCAGCAGCGACAGGGCCGGAGGCTACACCTTC.

V and J are TRBV10-3 and TRBJ2-1; 10 bases are shared with TRBD2. Losses at the gene ends were 0 bases for V and 5 bases for J; bases not matched to a gene: 10. Germline V CDR1 and CDR2: ENHRY, SYGVKD. This CDR3 is 18 amino acids long. The CDR3 region is CAISESTLMLAGDNEQFF. The CDR3 coding sequence is TGTGCCATCAGTGAGTCGACCTTAATGCTAGCGGGAGACAATGAGCAGTTCTTC.